Described below is a single T cell receptor beta chain sequence and its context. The V and J ends lost 0 bases and 15 bases, in that order; junction bases with no gene match: 5. The germline gives CDR1 SGHRS, CDR2 YFSETQ. The CDR3 totals 12 residues. The sample is drawn from a study of blood T cells in healthy people across ages. A second PCR of 7 to 11 cycles used a sample-barcoded 5' primer and a J-beta primer mix. TCRdb analysed the 5' RACE reads with MiXCR anew, one entry per CDR3 protein. The data contain over 950,000 distinct CDR3 sequences, roughly 51% of them seen just once; the ten biggest clones take up around 21%.

The sample comprised blood. V usage is TRBV5-1 and J usage is TRBJ2-1; 8 bases fit TRBD2. The TCR was taken from a woman in her fifties or sixties in good health. The CDR3 loop is CASSLALAVWFF. The CDR3 nucleotides are TGCGCCAGCAGCTTGGCACTAGCGGTTTGGTTCTTC.